Each of the 23 T cell receptor beta chains below was sequenced from the same sample in a study of shared clonotypes between healthy human individuals. TCRdb's table, derived via immunoSEQ multiplex PCR, lists solely in-frame clones and lacks some. The sample carries 2 million to 2.5 million clones, 90% to 97% recorded once. Material: naive CD4+ T cells sorted from blood. Subset here: CD45RA+ positively selected. The receptor set was obtained from a man aged 18 to 29 in good health.

The chain is built from TRBV19 and TRBJ2-2; TRBD2 agrees at 11 bases. The V gene's germline CDR1 is LNHDA and CDR2 SQIVND (reference sequence). V gave up 3 bases and J gave up 4 bases; unmatched junction bases: 7. The CDR3 has 17 residues. The CDR3 is CASSIPSGRYGTGELFF. The CDR3 DNA follows: TGTGCCAGTAGTATCCCTAGCGGGAGGTACGGCACCGGGGAGCTGTTTTTT.

The gene calls are TRBV5-1 and TRBJ1-6; TRBD1 matches at 7 bases. V gave up 4 bases and J gave up 7 bases; unmatched junction bases: 11. CDR1 is SGHRS and CDR2 is YFSETQ in the germline V gene. CDR3 length: 16 amino acids. For the CDR3, the DNA is TGCGCCAGCAGCATGACAGGGAGGGCCGCAAATTCACCCCTCCACTTT. This codes for CASSMTGRAANSPLHF.

The chain has TRBV7-8 and TRBJ1-2, with D perhaps matching TRBD1 (5 bases). The CDR3 loop spans 15 amino acids. Trimming took off 1 base at V and 6 bases at J, with 15 bases between the two ends. Germline V gene lookup returns CDR1 SGHVS and CDR2 FQNEAQ. This CDR3 is CASSLVSQGGNGYTF. In DNA form, the CDR3 reads TGTGCCAGCAGCTTAGTATCTCAGGGTGGGAATGGCTACACCTTC.

V is TRBV5-4 and J is TRBJ2-7; 10 nucleotides match TRBD1. The CDR3 length is 16 residues. V was clipped by 0 bases and J by 6 bases; unmatched bases: 9. Germline CDR1 and CDR2: SGHNT and YYREEE (reference sequence). The CDR3, as DNA: TGTGCCAGCAGCTTGGTAGGGACAGGGGAAATGCGCGAGCAGTACTTC. It is translated as CASSLVGTGEMREQYF.

The rearrangement links TRBV6-5 to TRBJ2-5, with D possibly being TRBD1 (6 bases). The CDR3 length is 15 residues. Trimming left V 8 bases short and J 2 bases short, with 18 bases between. CDR1 is MNHEY and CDR2 is SVGAGI in the germline V gene. This chain's CDR3 is CASAALQGRQETQYF. In DNA, the CDR3 is TGTGCCAGCGCCGCGCTACAGGGACGACAAGAGACCCAGTACTTC.

Points on this clone: Other DNA sequences in the same sample also yield this CDR3. The rearrangement links TRBV18 to TRBJ2-1; weak D call: TRBD2 (6 bases). Trimming took 0 bases from V and 3 from J, leaving 6 bases between them. Germline V gene data show CDR1 as KGHSH and CDR2 as LQKENI. This CDR3 spans 14 amino acids. CDR3 amino acids: CASSPPGGYNEQFF. The CDR3 DNA reads as TGTGCCAGCTCACCACCCGGGGGCTACAATGAGCAGTTCTTC.

This clone was seen once. The chain links TRBV5-1 to TRBJ2-7; 7 nucleotides align to TRBD1. The junction had 10 bases not matched to a gene; V was cut back by 4 bases and J by 3 bases. CDR1 SGHRS and CDR2 YFSETQ come from the germline V gene. This CDR3 has 15 amino acids. Here the CDR3 reads CASSISGTAYYEQYF. CDR3 sequence (DNA): TGCGCCAGCAGCATCTCCGGGACAGCTTACTACGAGCAGTACTTC.

This chain uses TRBV5-6 with TRBJ2-7; D possibly corresponds to TRBD1 (5 bases). Germline CDR1 SGHDT, CDR2 YYEEEE. The V end was cut by 6 bases, the J end by 0 bases, with 13 bases between. CDR3 length: 14 amino acids. CDR3 residues: CASTYGAFSYEQYF. The CDR3 DNA sequence: TGTGCCAGCACATATGGGGCATTCTCCTACGAGCAGTACTTC.

V gene TRBV25-1 combines with J gene TRBJ1-2; a possible D gene is TRBD1 (5 bases). Germline V CDR1 and CDR2: MGHDK, SYGVNS. V gave up 1 base and J gave up 1 base, with 16 bases separating them. The CDR3 loop spans 17 amino acids. The CDR3 region has the DNA TGTGCCAGCAGTGAATCCCCGACAGCGCTTGGTAACTATGGCTACACCTTC. This encodes CASSESPTALGNYGYTF.

The chain couples TRBV7-3 to TRBJ1-1, with D uncertain. CDR1 is SGHTA, CDR2 FQGTGA, per germline. The CDR3 covers 13 residues. Trimming took off 6 bases at V and 3 bases at J, with 11 bases between the two ends. This chain's CDR3 is CASSPTRDTEAFF. CDR3 sequence (DNA): TGTGCCAGCAGTCCAACCCGGGACACTGAAGCTTTCTTT.

The chain uses TRBV10-3 and TRBJ2-1; TRBD1 matches at 12 bases. V trimming: 8 bases; J trimming: 5 bases; junction bases outside the gene matches: 7. CDR3 length: 15 residues. The V gene's germline CDR1 is ENHRY and CDR2 SYGVKD. The CDR3 nucleotides read TGTGCCATCTCCCCGGGACAGGGGGCTGACAATGAGCAGTTCTTC. Translation gives CAISPGQGADNEQFF.

The chain joins TRBV6-5 to TRBJ2-3, with D possibly being TRBD1 (6 bases). Germline values: CDR1 MNHEY, CDR2 SVGAGI. The CDR3 extends over 14 amino acids. Trimming stripped 6 bases from V and 4 bases from J, with 14 bases between. This chain's CDR3 is CASRGARSPDTQYF. The CDR3 DNA sequence: TGTGCCAGCAGGGGGGCTAGATCGCCAGATACGCAGTATTTT.

The chain recombines TRBV7-2 with TRBJ2-7; 10 bases agree with TRBD2. This CDR3 region has 17 residues. Germline loops: CDR1 SGHTA, CDR2 FQGNSA. V trimming: 0 bases; J trimming: 4 bases; junction bases outside the gene matches: 9. CDR3 residues: CASSLAKLAGSGYEQYF. The CDR3 DNA reads TGTGCCAGCAGCTTAGCGAAACTAGCGGGATCCGGGTACGAGCAGTACTTC.

The chain combines TRBV7-6 with TRBJ2-3; D possibly corresponds to TRBD1 (5 bases). Per the germline V gene, CDR1 is SGHVS and CDR2 is FNYEAQ. Trimming shortened V by 3 bases and J by 2 bases, and 15 bases separated the two germline ends. CDR3 length: 16 amino acids. The CDR3, as DNA: TGTGCCAGCAGCTTCGGACAAGGGCCCATCACAGATACGCAGTATTTT. Its translation: CASSFGQGPITDTQYF.

The V gene is TRBV14, the J gene TRBJ1-1; D unclear. The CDR3 contains 14 residues. The germline CDR1 and CDR2 sequences are SGHDN and FVKESK. V lost 3 bases to trimming and J lost 1 base, with 9 bases between them. CDR3 sequence: CASSQEAANTEAFF. DNA of the CDR3: TGTGCCAGCAGCCAGGAGGCAGCGAACACTGAAGCTTTCTTT. The full variable domain, in which reference TRBV14 and TRBJ1-1 provide the parts outside the CDR3, is EAGVTQFPSHSVIEKGQTVTLRCDPISGHDNLYWYRRVMGKEIKFLLHFVKESKQDESGMPNNRFLAERTGGTYSTLKVQPAELEDSGVYFCASSQEAANTEAFFGQGTRLTVV.

This clone was recorded once. This chain connects TRBV7-9 to TRBJ2-2; 10 bases map to TRBD2. Looked up from germline, CDR1 is SEHNR and CDR2 is FQNEAQ (reference sequence). The CDR3 contains 15 residues. The ends lost 5 bases at V and 6 bases at J; junction bases unmatched: 6. CDR3 protein: CASSPWTSGSGELFF. The CDR3 nucleotides are TGTGCCAGCAGCCCTTGGACTAGCGGATCCGGGGAGCTGTTTTTT.

The gene calls are TRBV5-1 and TRBJ2-7; 10 bases align to TRBD1. Germline V gives CDR1 SGHRS, CDR2 YFSETQ. V shed 3 bases, J shed 6 bases, and the junction held 3 bases outside the gene matches. The CDR3 has 13 residues. In nucleotides, the CDR3 is TGCGCCAGCAGCTCGACAGGGGGCGGCGAGCAGTACTTC. Residues: CASSSTGGGEQYF. Looking up the rest from reference TRBV5-1 and TRBJ2-7 gives the full variable domain: KAGVTQTPRYLIKTRGQQVTLSCSPISGHRSVSWYQQTPGQGLQFLFEYFSETQRNKGNFPGRFSGRQFSNSRSEMNVSTLELGDSALYLCASSSTGGGEQYFGPGTRLTVT.

The chain is built from TRBV11-2 and TRBJ2-2; 7 nucleotides line up with TRBD2. The CDR3 has 16 amino acids. V shed 3 bases, J shed 0 bases, and the junction held 4 bases outside the gene matches. CDR1 is SGHAT and CDR2 is FQNNGV in the germline V gene. DNA of the CDR3: TGTGCCAGCAGCTTGGGGGGGTTCGCGAACACCGGGGAGCTGTTTTTT. Residues: CASSLGGFANTGELFF.

The V and J genes are TRBV9 and TRBJ1-6, with TRBD1 matching over 8 bases. The V segment lost 4 bases and the J segment 7 bases; nucleotides outside the gene matches: 13. Germline CDR1 reads SGDLS; CDR2 reads YYNGEE. This CDR3 is 17 amino acids long. The CDR3 region is CASSPRAGTGYNSPLHF. CDR3 nucleotides: TGTGCCAGCAGCCCACGAGCCGGGACAGGCTACAATTCACCCCTCCACTTT. Filled out from reference TRBV9 and TRBJ1-6, the complete variable domain reads DSGVTQTPKHLITATGQRVTLRCSPRSGDLSVYWYQQSLDQGLQFLIQYYNGEERAKGNILERFSAQQFPDLHSELNLSSLELGDSALYFCASSPRAGTGYNSPLHFGNGTRLTVT.

The rearrangement links TRBV28 to TRBJ2-7; the D is unclear. Germline V gene sequence: CDR1 MDHEN, CDR2 SYDVKM. Trimming left V 1 base short and J 2 bases short, with 15 bases between. The CDR3 is 16 amino acids. The CDR3 sequence: CASSLFTWTDAYEQYF. CDR3 nucleotides: TGTGCCAGCAGTTTATTCACCTGGACGGACGCCTACGAGCAGTACTTC.

This clone has just one count. V gene TRBV28 combines with J gene TRBJ1-2; D ambiguous. There are 13 residues in the CDR3. Trimming took off 7 bases at V and 6 bases at J, with 15 bases between the two ends. Germline CDR1 and CDR2: MDHEN and SYDVKM. The CDR3, as DNA: TGTGCCAGCAAAGTCTATCAAGGCCATGGCTACACCTTC. Translation: CASKVYQGHGYTF.

This chain links TRBV4-1 with TRBJ2-7; 9 bases fit TRBD2. The ends lost 1 base at V and 3 bases at J; junction bases unmatched: 7. The CDR3 covers 16 residues. Germline V gene lookup returns CDR1 MGHRA and CDR2 YSYEKL. This chain's CDR3 is CASSQGPGTSSYEQYF. DNA of the CDR3: TGCGCCAGCAGCCAAGGACCCGGGACTAGCAGCTACGAGCAGTACTTC.

The chain employs TRBV5-1 and TRBJ2-2; D is unclear. CDR3 length equals 14 residues. Germline CDR1 is SGHRS and CDR2 is YFSETQ. Trimming left V 2 bases short and J 5 bases short, with 10 bases between. In DNA, the CDR3 is TGCGCCAGCAGCTTCGAGTTACGGACCGGGGAGCTGTTTTTT. Protein: CASSFELRTGELFF.